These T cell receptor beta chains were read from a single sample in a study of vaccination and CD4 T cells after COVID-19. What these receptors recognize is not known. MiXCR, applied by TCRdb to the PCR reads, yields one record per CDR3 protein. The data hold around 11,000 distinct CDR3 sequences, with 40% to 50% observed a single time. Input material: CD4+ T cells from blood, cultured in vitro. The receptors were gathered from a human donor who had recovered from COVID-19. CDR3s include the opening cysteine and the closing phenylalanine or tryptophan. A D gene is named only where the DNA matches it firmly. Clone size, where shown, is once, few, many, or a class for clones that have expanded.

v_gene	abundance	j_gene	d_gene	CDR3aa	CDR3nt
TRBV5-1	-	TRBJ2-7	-	CASSLDPGAYYEQYF	TGCGCCAGCAGCTTGGATCCGGGAGCTTACTACGAGCAGTACTTC
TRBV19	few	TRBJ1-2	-	CASKPQVGGSYGYTF	TGTGCCAGTAAGCCCCAGGTCGGAGGGTCCTATGGCTACACCTTC
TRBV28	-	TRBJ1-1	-	CASDSGGQNTEAFF	TGTGCCTCAGATAGCGGGGGCCAGAACACTGAAGCTTTCTTT
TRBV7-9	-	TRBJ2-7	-	CASSPRTEKTRITYEQYF	TGTGCCAGCAGCCCCCGGACAGAGAAAACAAGAATAACCTACGAGCAGTACTTC
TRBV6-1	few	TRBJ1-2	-	CASSVTEDYGYTF	TGTGCCAGCAGTGTGACAGAAGACTATGGCTACACCTTC
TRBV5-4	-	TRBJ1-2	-	CASSLFGRDGYTF	TGTGCCAGCAGCTTGTTTGGCAGGGATGGCTACACCTTC
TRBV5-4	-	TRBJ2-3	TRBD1	CASSITGEDTQYF	TGTGCCAGCAGCATAACAGGGGAAGATACGCAGTATTTT
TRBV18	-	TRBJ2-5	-	CASSQSALETQYF	TGTGCCAGCTCCCAATCGGCATTAGAGACCCAGTACTTC
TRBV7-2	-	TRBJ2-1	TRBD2	CASSLGGAGGNEQFF	TGTGCCAGCAGCTTAGGAGGAGCGGGAGGCAATGAGCAGTTCTTC
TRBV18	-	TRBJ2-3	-	CASSPGQPPNTQYF	TGTGCCAGCTCACCAGGGCAGCCTCCGAATACGCAGTATTTT
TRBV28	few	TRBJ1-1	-	CASSDQGRVNTEAFF	TGTGCCAGCAGTGACCAAGGACGGGTGAACACTGAAGCTTTCTTT
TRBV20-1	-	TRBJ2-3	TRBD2	CSASDRSGVGADTQYF	TGCAGTGCTAGTGACCGCAGCGGGGTCGGAGCAGATACGCAGTATTTT
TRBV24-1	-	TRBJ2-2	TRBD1	CATSENRGRGGTGELFF	TGTGCCACCAGTGAAAACAGGGGGCGCGGGGGCACCGGGGAGCTGTTTTTT
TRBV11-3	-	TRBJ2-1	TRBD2	CASSVILAGAYNEQFF	TGTGCCAGCAGCGTGATACTAGCGGGGGCCTACAATGAGCAGTTCTTC
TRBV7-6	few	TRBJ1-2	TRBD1	CASSLGGVIGQGGYTF	TGTGCCAGCAGCTTAGGAGGGGTGATTGGACAGGGGGGCTACACCTTC
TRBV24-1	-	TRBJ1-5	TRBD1	CATSDANRGLGNQPQHF	TGTGCCACCAGTGATGCGAACAGGGGTTTGGGCAATCAGCCCCAGCATTTT
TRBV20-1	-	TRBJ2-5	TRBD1	CSAWGTGQETQYF	TGCAGTGCTTGGGGGACAGGGCAGGAGACCCAGTACTTC